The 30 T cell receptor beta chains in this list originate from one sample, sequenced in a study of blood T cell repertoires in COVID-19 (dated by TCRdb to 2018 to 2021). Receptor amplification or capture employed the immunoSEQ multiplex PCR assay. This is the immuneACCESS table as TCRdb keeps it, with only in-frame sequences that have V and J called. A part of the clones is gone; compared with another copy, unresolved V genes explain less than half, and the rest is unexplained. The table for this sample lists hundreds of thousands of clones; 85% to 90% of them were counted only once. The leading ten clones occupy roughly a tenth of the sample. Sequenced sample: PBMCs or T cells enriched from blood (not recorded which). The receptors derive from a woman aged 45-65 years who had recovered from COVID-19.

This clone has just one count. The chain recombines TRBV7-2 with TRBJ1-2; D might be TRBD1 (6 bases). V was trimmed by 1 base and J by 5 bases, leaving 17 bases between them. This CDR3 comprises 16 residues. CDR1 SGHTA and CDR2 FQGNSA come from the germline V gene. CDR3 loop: CASSLGEMVDRYGYTF. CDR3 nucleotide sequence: TGTGCCAGCAGCTTAGGGGAAATGGTGGACAGATATGGCTACACCTTC.

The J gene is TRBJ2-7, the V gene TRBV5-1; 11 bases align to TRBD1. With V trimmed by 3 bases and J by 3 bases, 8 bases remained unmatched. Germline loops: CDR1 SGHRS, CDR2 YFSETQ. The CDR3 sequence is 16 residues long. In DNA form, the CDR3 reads TGCGCCAGCAGCTCCCGAGGACAGGGGGCATTCTACGAGCAGTACTTC. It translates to CASSSRGQGAFYEQYF.

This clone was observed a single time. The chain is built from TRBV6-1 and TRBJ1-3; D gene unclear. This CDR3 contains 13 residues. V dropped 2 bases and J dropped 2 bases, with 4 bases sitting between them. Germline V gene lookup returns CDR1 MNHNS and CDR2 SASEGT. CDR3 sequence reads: CASSELTGNTIYF. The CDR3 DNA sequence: TGTGCCAGCAGTGAACTAACTGGAAACACCATATATTTT.

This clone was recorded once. The CDR3 DNA follows: TGTGCCAGCAGCCATCAGAGGACAGGGGGCGCGAACACTGAAGCTTTCTTT. Protein product: CASSHQRTGGANTEAFF. The rearrangement links TRBV3-1 (or the pseudogene TRBV3-2) to TRBJ1-1, with TRBD1 identical over 11 bases. Per germline, CDR1 LGHDT and CDR2 YNNKEL (reference sequence). Trimming removed 3 bases from V and 1 base from J; junction bases left unmatched: 7. The CDR3 spans 17 residues.

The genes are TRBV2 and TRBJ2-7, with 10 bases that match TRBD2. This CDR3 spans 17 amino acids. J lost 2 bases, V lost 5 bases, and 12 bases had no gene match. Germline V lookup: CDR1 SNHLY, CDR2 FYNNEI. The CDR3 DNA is TGTGCCAGCAGTAACTCGGACCCTCTAGCGGGGGCCTACGAGCAGTACTTC. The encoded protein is CASSNSDPLAGAYEQYF. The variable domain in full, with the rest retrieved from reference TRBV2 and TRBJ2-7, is EPEVTQTPSHQVTQMGQEVILRCVPISNHLYFYWYRQILGQKVEFLVSFYNNEISEKSEIFDDQFSVERPDGSNFTLKIRSTKLEDSAMYFCASSNSDPLAGAYEQYFGPGTRLTVT.

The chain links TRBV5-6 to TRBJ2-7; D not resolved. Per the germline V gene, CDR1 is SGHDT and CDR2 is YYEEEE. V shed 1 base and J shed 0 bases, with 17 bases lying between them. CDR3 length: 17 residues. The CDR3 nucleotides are TGTGCCAGCAGCTTGTGGCAGAATCAGTTGGCCTCCTACGAGCAGTACTTC. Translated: CASSLWQNQLASYEQYF.

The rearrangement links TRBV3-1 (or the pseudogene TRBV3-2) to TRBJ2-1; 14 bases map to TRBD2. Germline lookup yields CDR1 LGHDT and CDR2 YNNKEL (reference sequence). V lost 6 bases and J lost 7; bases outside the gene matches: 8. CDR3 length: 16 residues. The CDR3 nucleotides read TGTGCCAGCAGGCGACTAGCGGGGGGGCCCGGGAATGAGCAGTTCTTC. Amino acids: CASRRLAGGPGNEQFF.

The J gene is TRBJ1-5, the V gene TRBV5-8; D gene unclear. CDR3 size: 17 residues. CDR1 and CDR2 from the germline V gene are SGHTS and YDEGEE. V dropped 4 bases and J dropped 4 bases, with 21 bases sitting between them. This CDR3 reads CASSPGEARTPNQPQHF. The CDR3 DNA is TGTGCCAGCAGCCCGGGAGAGGCACGAACTCCTAATCAGCCCCAGCATTTT.

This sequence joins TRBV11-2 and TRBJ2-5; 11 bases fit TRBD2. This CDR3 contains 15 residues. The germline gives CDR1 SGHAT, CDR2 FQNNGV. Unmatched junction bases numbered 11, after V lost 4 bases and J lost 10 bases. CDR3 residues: CASSSLRLAGGIQYF. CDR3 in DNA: TGTGCCAGCAGCTCCCTTCGGCTAGCGGGGGGTATCCAGTACTTC.

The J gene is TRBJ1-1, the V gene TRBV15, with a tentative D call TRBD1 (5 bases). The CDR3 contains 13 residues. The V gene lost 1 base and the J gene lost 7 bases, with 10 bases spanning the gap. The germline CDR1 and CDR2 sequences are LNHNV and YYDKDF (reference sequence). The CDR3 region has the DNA TGTGCCACCAGCAGAGGGACAAGCCTTGAAGCTTTCTTT. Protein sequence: CATSRGTSLEAFF.

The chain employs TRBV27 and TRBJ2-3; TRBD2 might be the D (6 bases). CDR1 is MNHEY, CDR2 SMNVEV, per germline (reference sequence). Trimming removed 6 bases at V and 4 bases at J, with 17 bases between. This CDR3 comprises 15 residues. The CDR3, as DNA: TGTGCCAGCAGCCCAAGAAGCGGGTCATCAGATACGCAGTATTTT. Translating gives CASSPRSGSSDTQYF.

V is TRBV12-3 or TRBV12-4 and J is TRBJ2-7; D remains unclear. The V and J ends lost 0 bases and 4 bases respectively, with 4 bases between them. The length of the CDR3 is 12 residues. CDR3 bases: TGTGCCAGCAGTTTAGCGCGGTACGAGCAGTACTTC. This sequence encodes CASSLARYEQYF.

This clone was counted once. This CDR3 is CAISPRATEAFF. CDR3 bases: TGTGCCATCAGCCCACGAGCCACTGAAGCTTTCTTT. The chain uses TRBV10-3 and TRBJ1-1; D remains ambiguous. The CDR3 sequence is 12 residues long. V was clipped by 6 bases and J by 4 bases, with 9 bases between them. Germline V lookup: CDR1 ENHRY, CDR2 SYGVKD.

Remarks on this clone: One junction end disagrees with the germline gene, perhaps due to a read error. CDR3: CASSLWKTGGLTETFF. In DNA form, the CDR3 reads TGTGCCAGCAGTTTATGGAAGACAGGGGGCTTGACTGAAACTTTCTTT. V gene TRBV27 combines with J gene TRBJ1-1; the match to TRBD1 covers 10 bases. The V gene's germline CDR1 is MNHEY and CDR2 SMNVEV (reference sequence). The CDR3 runs 16 residues.

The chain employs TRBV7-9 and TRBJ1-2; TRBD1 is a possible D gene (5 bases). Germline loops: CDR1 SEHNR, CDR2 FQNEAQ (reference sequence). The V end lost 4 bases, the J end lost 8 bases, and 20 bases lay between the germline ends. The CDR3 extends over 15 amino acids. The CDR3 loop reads CASSSWGVVASGYTF. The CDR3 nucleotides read TGTGCCAGCAGCTCCTGGGGGGTCGTGGCGTCGGGCTACACCTTC. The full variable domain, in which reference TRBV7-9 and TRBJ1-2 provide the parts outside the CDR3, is DTGVSQNPRHKITKRGQNVTFRCDPISEHNRLYWYRQTLGQGPEFLTYFQNEAQLEKSRLLSDRFSAERPKGSFSTLEIQRTEQGDSAMYLCASSSWGVVASGYTFGSGTRLTVV.

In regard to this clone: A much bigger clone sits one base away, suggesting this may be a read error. The CDR3 sequence is CASSPRQGAQPQHF. CDR3 sequence (DNA): TGTGCCAGCAGCCCCCGACAGGGTGCTCAGCCCCAGCATTTT. The chain links TRBV9 to TRBJ1-5; the match to TRBD1 covers 7 bases. The CDR3 runs 14 residues. After removal of 4 bases from V and 6 bases from J, the junction contained 7 bases not matched to a gene. Germline V lookup: CDR1 SGDLS, CDR2 YYNGEE.

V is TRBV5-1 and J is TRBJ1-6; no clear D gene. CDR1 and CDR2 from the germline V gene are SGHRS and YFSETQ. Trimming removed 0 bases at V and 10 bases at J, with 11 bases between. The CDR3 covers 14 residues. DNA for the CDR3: TGCGCCAGCAGCTTGGAGCAACCCCAATCACCCCTCCACTTT. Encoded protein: CASSLEQPQSPLHF.

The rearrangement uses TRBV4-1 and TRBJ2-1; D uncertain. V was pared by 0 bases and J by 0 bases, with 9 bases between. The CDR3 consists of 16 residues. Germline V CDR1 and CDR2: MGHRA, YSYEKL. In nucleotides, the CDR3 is TGCGCCAGCAGCCAAGATTTCGAGAGCTCCTACAATGAGCAGTTCTTC. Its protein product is CASSQDFESSYNEQFF.

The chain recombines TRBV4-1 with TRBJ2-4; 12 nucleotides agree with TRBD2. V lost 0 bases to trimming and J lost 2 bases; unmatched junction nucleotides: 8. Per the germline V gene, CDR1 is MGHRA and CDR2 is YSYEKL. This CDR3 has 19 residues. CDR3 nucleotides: TGCGCCAGCAGCCAAGAACGTCTAGCGGGGGGGGTAACCAAAAACATTCAGTACTTC. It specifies CASSQERLAGGVTKNIQYF.

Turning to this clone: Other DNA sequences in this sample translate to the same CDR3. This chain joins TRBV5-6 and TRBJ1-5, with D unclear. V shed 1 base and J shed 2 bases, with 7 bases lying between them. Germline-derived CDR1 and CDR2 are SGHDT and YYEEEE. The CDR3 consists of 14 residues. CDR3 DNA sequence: TGTGCCAGCAGCTTGTGGGGAGGCAATCAGCCCCAGCATTTT. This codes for CASSLWGGNQPQHF.

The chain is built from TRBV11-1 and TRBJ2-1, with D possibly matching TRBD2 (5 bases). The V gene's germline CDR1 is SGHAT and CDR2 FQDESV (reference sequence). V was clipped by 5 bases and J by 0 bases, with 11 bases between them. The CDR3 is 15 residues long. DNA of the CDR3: TGTGCCAGCAGCCTGGACTTGAGCTCCTACAATGAGCAGTTCTTC. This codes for CASSLDLSSYNEQFF.

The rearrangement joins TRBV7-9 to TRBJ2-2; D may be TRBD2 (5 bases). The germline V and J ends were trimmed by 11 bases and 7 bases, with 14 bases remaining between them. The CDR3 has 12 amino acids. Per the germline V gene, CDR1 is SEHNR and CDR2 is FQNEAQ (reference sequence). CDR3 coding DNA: TGTGCCTTCCTCGGGGATCGCGGGGAGCTGTTTTTT. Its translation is CAFLGDRGELFF.

Here the CDR3 DNA reads TGTGCCAGCAGCCAAGATGGAGGGAGGGGGGGCACAGATACGCAGTATTTT. This gives the protein CASSQDGGRGGTDTQYF. The chain combines TRBV4-2 with TRBJ2-3; D is perhaps TRBD2 (7 bases). CDR1 and CDR2 (germline): LGHNA, YNFKEQ. V was pared by 0 bases and J by 1 base, with 14 bases between. The CDR3 contains 17 residues.

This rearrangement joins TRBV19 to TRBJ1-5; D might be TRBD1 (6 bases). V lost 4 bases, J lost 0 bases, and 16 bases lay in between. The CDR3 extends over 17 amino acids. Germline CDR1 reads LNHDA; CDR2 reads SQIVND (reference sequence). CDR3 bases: TGTGCCAGTAGTACCCCAGACAGGAGCTATAGCAATCAGCCCCAGCATTTT. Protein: CASSTPDRSYSNQPQHF.

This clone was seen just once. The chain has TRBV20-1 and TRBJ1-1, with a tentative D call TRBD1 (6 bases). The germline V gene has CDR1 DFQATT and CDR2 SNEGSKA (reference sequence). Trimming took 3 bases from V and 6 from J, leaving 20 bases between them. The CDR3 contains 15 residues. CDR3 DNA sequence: TGCAGTGCTAGTCCCCGTACAGGGTCCTGGTCTGAAGCTTTCTTT. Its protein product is CSASPRTGSWSEAFF.

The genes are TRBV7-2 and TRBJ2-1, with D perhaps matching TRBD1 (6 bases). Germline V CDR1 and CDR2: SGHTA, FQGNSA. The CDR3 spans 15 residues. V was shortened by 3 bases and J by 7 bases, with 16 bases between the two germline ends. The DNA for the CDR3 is TGTGCCAGCAGCTTTGACAGGTATGGTTATAATGAGCAGTTCTTC. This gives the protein CASSFDRYGYNEQFF.

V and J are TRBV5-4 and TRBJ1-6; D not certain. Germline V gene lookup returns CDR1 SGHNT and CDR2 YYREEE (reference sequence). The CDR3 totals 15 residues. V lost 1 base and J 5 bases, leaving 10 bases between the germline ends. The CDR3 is CASSLRQADNSPLHF. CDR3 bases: TGTGCCAGCAGCTTGCGGCAGGCCGATAATTCACCCCTCCACTTT. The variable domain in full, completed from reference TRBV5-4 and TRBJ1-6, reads ETGVTQSPTHLIKTRGQQVTLRCSSQSGHNTVSWYQQALGQGPQFIFQYYREEENGRGNFPPRFSGLQFPNYSSELNVNALELDDSALYLCASSLRQADNSPLHFGNGTRLTVT.

The CDR3 DNA follows: TGTGCCAGCAATAGGAGGAGCGACTGGAACACCGGGGAGCTGTTTTTT. This sequence encodes CASNRRSDWNTGELFF. The rearrangement uses TRBV27 and TRBJ2-2; perhaps TRBD2 as D (5 bases). Trimming stripped 7 bases from V and 1 base from J, with 16 bases between. Germline CDR1 and CDR2: MNHEY and SMNVEV (reference sequence). The CDR3 sequence is 16 residues long.

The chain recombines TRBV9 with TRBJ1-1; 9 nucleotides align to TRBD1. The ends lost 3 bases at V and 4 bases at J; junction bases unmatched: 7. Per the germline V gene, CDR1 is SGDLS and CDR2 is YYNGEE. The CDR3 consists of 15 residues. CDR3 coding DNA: TGTGCCAGCAGCGCCTCCGGGACAGGGTTCACTGAAGCTTTCTTT. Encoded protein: CASSASGTGFTEAFF.

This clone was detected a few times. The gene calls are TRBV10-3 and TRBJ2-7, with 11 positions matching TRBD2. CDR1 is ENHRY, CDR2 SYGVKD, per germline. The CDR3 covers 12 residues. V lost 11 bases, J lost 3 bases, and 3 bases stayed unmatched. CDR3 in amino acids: CAVLAGDYEQYF. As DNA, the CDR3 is TGTGCCGTACTAGCGGGAGACTACGAGCAGTACTTC.